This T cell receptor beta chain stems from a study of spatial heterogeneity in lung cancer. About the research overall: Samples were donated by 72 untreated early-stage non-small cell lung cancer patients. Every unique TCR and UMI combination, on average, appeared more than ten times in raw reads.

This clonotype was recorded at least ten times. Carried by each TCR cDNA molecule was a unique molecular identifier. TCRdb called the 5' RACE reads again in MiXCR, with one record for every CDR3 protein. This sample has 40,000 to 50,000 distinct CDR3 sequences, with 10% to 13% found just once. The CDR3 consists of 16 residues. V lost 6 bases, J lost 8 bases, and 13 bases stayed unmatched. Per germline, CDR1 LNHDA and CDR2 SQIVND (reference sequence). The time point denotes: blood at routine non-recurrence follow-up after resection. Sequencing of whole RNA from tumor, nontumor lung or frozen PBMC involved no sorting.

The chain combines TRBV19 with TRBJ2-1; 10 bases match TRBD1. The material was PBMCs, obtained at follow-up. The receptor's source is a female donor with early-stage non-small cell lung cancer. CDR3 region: CASRNRGQGVVDEQFF. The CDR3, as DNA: TGTGCCAGTAGGAACCGAGGACAGGGGGTGGTTGATGAGCAGTTCTTC. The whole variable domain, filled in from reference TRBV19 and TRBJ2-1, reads DGGITQSPKYLFRKEGQNVTLSCEQNLNHDAMYWYRQDPGQGLRLIYYSQIVNDFQKGDIAEGYSVSREKKESFPLTVTSAQKNPTAFYLCASRNRGQGVVDEQFFGPGTRLTVL.